A single TCR beta chain is shown here with its context. No antigen is known for it. This sample was taken from a study of cytomegalovirus exposure and HLA in healthy donors. Overall study results and limits: With later analysis, a missense DCLRE1C variant became linked to TCR beta V- and J-gene trimming. A later analysis showed TCR association rates differing by HLA locus, peaking at DRB1 and lowest at HLA-C. The study had only CMV serostatus as immune exposure information.

PCR amplification relied on 60 Vbeta primers (plus 13 Jbeta primers). Clones were sequenced by immunoSEQ multiplex PCR, and TCRdb holds only the in-frame ones, with some missing. Of under 130,000 clones listed, roughly 12% are singletons. Germline lookup yields CDR1 LNHDA and CDR2 SQIVND (reference sequence). V was cut by 2 bases and J by 0 bases, with 13 bases left in between. This CDR3 is built from 16 residues. The chain is built from TRBV19 and TRBJ1-2; no clear D gene. The sequenced material came from PBMCs. The source of this sequence is a man in his forties in good health and CMV-seropositive. Here the CDR3 DNA reads TGTGCCAGTAGTATATTTAATCGTCCGTCTAACTATGGCTACACCTTC. Amino acids: CASSIFNRPSNYGYTF.